This T cell receptor beta chain was observed in a study of T cell responses to AZD1222 COVID-19 vaccine. Whole-study findings and limits: Spike-specific TCR breadth and depth grew following two AZD1222 doses. Dominant at 160-218 and 743-854, vaccine-associated CD4 TCRs also spanned spike.

Sequencing was performed with immunoSEQ multiplex PCR; in TCRdb, only in-frame clones are kept and a portion is missing. The repertoire holds some 250,000 clones, with 94% as singletons. With respect to this clone: What it recognizes is unknown.

Deletions cut 5 bases from V and 5 bases from J, with 25 bases between. This CDR3 is 17 amino acids long. The V gene's germline CDR1 is MNHEY and CDR2 SMNVEV (reference sequence). Sample: peripheral blood, taken 28 days after the second AZD1222 dose. The chain uses TRBV27 and TRBJ2-7; D is possibly TRBD1 or TRBD2 (5 bases each). The receptor was derived from an adult who received the AZD1222 COVID-19 vaccine. The CDR3 here is CASSPIPPPLGTHEQYF. Written as DNA, the CDR3 is TGTGCCAGCAGTCCGATACCCCCCCCTCTAGGGACCCACGAGCAGTACTTC.